This TCR beta chain appears in the sequencing data of a study of blood T cell repertoires in COVID-19. At the level of the study: Collection of acute and convalescent COVID-19 samples took place in the United States, Italy and Spain.

Germline V gene lookup returns CDR1 KGHDR and CDR2 SFDVKD. The CDR3 consists of 17 residues. With 5 bases clipped from V and 4 bases from J, the junction kept 9 bases outside the gene matches. Authors' data handling: Counts of nucleated cells, estimated from reference gene primer amplification, were obtained. Clones were sequenced by immunoSEQ multiplex PCR, and TCRdb holds only the in-frame ones, with some missing. V, J and clone size reflect that table, while D and trimming were determined from the DNA. The profile shows 300,000 to 450,000 clones, about 89% of them singletons. The clonotype comes from a woman in her 30s with COVID-19, enrolled during active disease. This chain uses TRBV24-1 with TRBJ2-1, with 11 nucleotides matching TRBD2. Sample: peripheral blood. The CDR3 is CATSASSGRPAYNEQFF. CDR3 in DNA: TGTGCCACCAGTGCCTCTAGCGGGAGGCCCGCATACAATGAGCAGTTCTTC.